A single sample is the source of the 20 T cell receptor beta chains below, sequenced in a study of blood T cell repertoires in COVID-19. The repertoire was sequenced with immunoSEQ multiplex PCR; TCRdb's copy has only in-frame clones and lacks some. Of approximately 240,000 clones listed, almost 85% were seen once; the top ten hold roughly 4%. Source material: peripheral blood. These receptors originate from a man in his fifties or sixties with acute or convalescent COVID-19.

This clone is a singleton in its sample. The gene calls are TRBV7-8 and TRBJ2-2, with TRBD2 identical over 7 bases. This CDR3 is built from 16 residues. V shed 1 base, J shed 1 base, and the junction held 3 bases outside the gene matches. From germline, CDR1 is SGHVS and CDR2 FQNEAQ. The CDR3 coding sequence is TGTGCCAGCAGCTTAGAGGGCGGGGGGAACACCGGGGAGCTGTTTTTT. The encoded protein is CASSLEGGGNTGELFF.

This clone was picked up a small number of times. The chain has TRBV5-1 and TRBJ2-3; no reliable D call. Germline assignment: CDR1 SGHRS and CDR2 YFSETQ. This CDR3 spans 14 amino acids. V was shortened by 0 bases and J by 2 bases, with 7 bases between the two germline ends. The CDR3 protein is CASSLDQNTDTQYF. The CDR3 coding sequence is TGCGCCAGCAGCTTGGACCAGAACACAGATACGCAGTATTTT.

V is TRBV9 and J is TRBJ2-1, with 9 bases that match TRBD2. Looked up from germline, CDR1 is SGDLS and CDR2 is YYNGEE. V shed 0 bases and J 2 bases; nucleotides not matched to a gene: 3. This CDR3 comprises 16 residues. This CDR3 is CASSVDRGGAYNEQFF. CDR3 DNA: TGTGCCAGCAGCGTAGACCGCGGGGGGGCCTACAATGAGCAGTTCTTC.

V usage is TRBV2 and J usage is TRBJ2-2, with D hard to call. V lost 7 bases and J lost 4, with 7 bases in between. Germline CDR1 SNHLY, CDR2 FYNNEI. The CDR3 is 12 amino acids. CDR3 residues: CASKESTGELFF. CDR3 in DNA: TGTGCCAGCAAGGAGAGCACCGGGGAGCTGTTTTTT.

As DNA, the CDR3 is TGTGCCAGCAGTTACAGCACCGGTCTAGGATCCTACGAGCAGTACTTC. Translating gives CASSYSTGLGSYEQYF. The chain links TRBV6-5 to TRBJ2-7; D gene uncertain. The germline V gene has CDR1 MNHEY and CDR2 SVGAGI. The germline V and J ends were trimmed by 2 bases and 1 base, with 15 bases remaining between them. The CDR3 contains 16 residues.

The chain carries TRBV27 and TRBJ2-7; D is undetermined. The CDR3 extends over 13 amino acids. V dropped 5 bases and J dropped 3 bases, with 11 bases sitting between them. Germline V gives CDR1 MNHEY, CDR2 SMNVEV (reference sequence). The CDR3 loop is CASSLHHFYEQYF. The DNA for the CDR3 is TGTGCCAGCAGTCTCCATCACTTCTACGAGCAGTACTTC.

This clone was recorded a few times. V is TRBV2 and J is TRBJ2-5, with D perhaps matching TRBD1 (6 bases). Germline V lookup: CDR1 SNHLY, CDR2 FYNNEI. This CDR3 is built from 16 residues. V shed 4 bases and J shed 5 bases, with 20 bases lying between them. CDR3 loop: CASSVAGQGQMETQYF. The CDR3 bases are TGTGCCAGCAGTGTAGCTGGGCAGGGACAAATGGAGACCCAGTACTTC. Looking up the rest from reference TRBV2 and TRBJ2-5 gives the full variable domain: EPEVTQTPSHQVTQMGQEVILRCVPISNHLYFYWYRQILGQKVEFLVSFYNNEISEKSEIFDDQFSVERPDGSNFTLKIRSTKLEDSAMYFCASSVAGQGQMETQYFGPGTRLLVL.

The V call is TRBV29-1, the J call TRBJ2-1; 13 bases fit TRBD2. Germline CDR1 reads SQVTM; CDR2 reads ANQGSEA. This CDR3 has 17 amino acids. V was pared by 7 bases and J by 11 bases, with 20 bases of the junction left unmatched. CDR3 in amino acids: CSGRTSGSYRVQNQQFF. For the CDR3, the DNA is TGCAGCGGCCGGACTAGCGGGAGCTATCGGGTCCAAAATCAGCAGTTCTTC.

The chain has TRBV28 and TRBJ2-7; 8 nucleotides align to TRBD2. The junction had 13 bases not matched to a gene; V was cut back by 7 bases and J by 2 bases. The CDR3 totals 16 residues. Looked up from germline, CDR1 is MDHEN and CDR2 is SYDVKM. The CDR3 bases are TGTGCCAGCATTCCCGCGCACGCGGGAGGAACCTACGAGCAGTACTTC. It yields the protein CASIPAHAGGTYEQYF.

The chain carries TRBV10-3 and TRBJ2-7, with TRBD1 matching over 7 bases. Losses at the gene ends were 5 bases for V and 0 bases for J; bases not matched to a gene: 4. Germline CDR1 and CDR2: ENHRY and SYGVKD. The CDR3 is 14 residues long. CDR3 bases: TGTGCCATCAGTCGACAGGGAACCTCCTACGAGCAGTACTTC. This gives the protein CAISRQGTSYEQYF.

The table lists this clone with a count of one. This chain links TRBV9 with TRBJ2-3; D might be TRBD2 (6 bases). Germline-derived CDR1 and CDR2 are SGDLS and YYNGEE. Between the trimmed V and J ends, which lost 3 bases and 0 bases, there was a span of 14 bases. The CDR3 length is 16 residues. The CDR3 nucleotides are TGTGCCAGCAGCGGATCGGGAGTCCCTAGCACAGATACGCAGTATTTT. Its translation is CASSGSGVPSTDTQYF.

The V and J genes are TRBV2 and TRBJ1-2; 11 bases agree with TRBD1. The CDR3 covers 14 residues. Germline lookup yields CDR1 SNHLY and CDR2 FYNNEI. V dropped 4 bases and J dropped 4; count of bases not matched to a gene: 2. The DNA for the CDR3 is TGTGCCAGCAGTGGGACAGGGGGCCTCTATGGCTACACCTTC. Translating it yields CASSGTGGLYGYTF.

V and J are TRBV6-5 and TRBJ1-1; 8 bases match TRBD1. This CDR3 has 15 residues. J gave up 1 base and V 1 base, and 2 bases lay outside the gene matches. CDR1 is MNHEY and CDR2 is SVGAGI in the germline V gene. This chain's CDR3 is CASSYFGQGNTEAFF. The CDR3 DNA is TGTGCCAGCAGTTACTTTGGACAGGGGAACACTGAAGCTTTCTTT.

V usage is TRBV5-5 and J usage is TRBJ1-1, with D perhaps TRBD1 (6 bases). Germline assignment: CDR1 SGHKS and CDR2 YYEKEE (reference sequence). Between the trimmed V and J ends, which lost 5 bases and 4 bases, there was a span of 15 bases. The CDR3 length is 14 residues. Here the CDR3 reads CASRYTGLGTEAFF. Here the CDR3 DNA reads TGTGCCAGCAGATACACAGGGCTTGGCACTGAAGCTTTCTTT.

The gene calls are TRBV5-1 and TRBJ1-5; D gene ambiguous. CDR1 is SGHRS, CDR2 YFSETQ, per germline. The CDR3 runs to 13 residues. V shed 0 bases and J shed 4 bases, with 5 bases lying between them. The DNA for the CDR3 is TGCGCCAGCAGCTTGGAGAGGAATCAGCCCCAGCATTTT. It specifies CASSLERNQPQHF.

This chain uses TRBV11-2 with TRBJ2-1; 8 bases match TRBD1. The trim removed 5 bases at V and 2 bases at J, leaving 5 bases unmatched. The germline CDR1 and CDR2 sequences are SGHAT and FQNNGV. The CDR3 extends over 15 amino acids. In nucleotides, the CDR3 is TGTGCCAGCAGCCTCGACAGGGGACCCTACAATGAGCAGTTCTTC. Protein sequence: CASSLDRGPYNEQFF.

V is TRBV7-9 and J is TRBJ1-1; D not resolved. The CDR3 loop spans 15 amino acids. From germline, CDR1 is SEHNR and CDR2 FQNEAQ (reference sequence). V shed 4 bases and J shed 2 bases, with 14 bases lying between them. CDR3: CASSSRSSFNTEAFF. As DNA, the CDR3 is TGTGCCAGCAGCTCTAGGTCATCCTTCAACACTGAAGCTTTCTTT.

This rearrangement joins TRBV5-5 to TRBJ2-7; 8 bases align to TRBD1. Germline-derived CDR1 and CDR2 are SGHKS and YYEKEE (reference sequence). The CDR3 is 16 amino acids. The junction had 16 bases not matched to a gene; V was cut back by 4 bases and J by 7 bases. This CDR3 reads CASSLRWTGTTREQYF. The CDR3 DNA reads as TGTGCCAGCAGCCTGCGGTGGACAGGGACAACTCGGGAGCAGTACTTC.

The CDR3 sequence is CASSSGLEQYF. In DNA, the CDR3 is TGTGCCAGCAGTTCAGGGCTCGAGCAGTACTTC. V and J are TRBV27 and TRBJ2-7; maybe TRBD1 (5 bases). Germline V lookup: CDR1 MNHEY, CDR2 SMNVEV (reference sequence). V lost 4 bases and J 6 bases, leaving 7 bases between the germline ends. The CDR3 covers 11 residues.

The chain joins TRBV5-4 to TRBJ1-5; 8 bases are shared with TRBD1. The CDR3 is made up of 14 amino acids. V lost 1 base and J lost 7; bases outside the gene matches: 4. The germline V gene encodes CDR1 SGHNT and CDR2 YYREEE (reference sequence). Written as DNA, the CDR3 is TGTGCCAGCAGCTTGCAGGGGGCAGGGCAGCCCCAGCATTTT. It specifies CASSLQGAGQPQHF.